A single sample gave rise to the 25 T cell receptor beta chains below, sequenced in a study of T cell responses to AZD1222 COVID-19 vaccine (dated by TCRdb to about 2021). The library was obtained by the immunoSEQ multiplex PCR assay. TCRdb mirrors the immuneACCESS table, restricted to in-frame sequences. Some clones are absent from its copies; in checked studies, under half trace to an unresolved V gene, and the reason for the others is unknown. The sample data list some 140,000 clones, and approximately 88% of these were observed just once. The top ten clones comprise roughly 3.9% of the sample. Read against the paper, the sample's time point label means: baseline before first vaccination. The source was peripheral blood, collected on day 0 of AZD1222 vaccination. These receptor sequences come from an adult in good health.

The V call is TRBV15, the J call TRBJ1-5, with TRBD1 identical over 7 bases. This CDR3 spans 16 amino acids. The junction had 5 bases not matched to a gene; V was cut back by 0 bases and J by 3 bases. The V gene's germline CDR1 is LNHNV and CDR2 YYDKDF (reference sequence). CDR3 in amino acids: CATSREQGQDNQPQHF. CDR3 in DNA: TGTGCCACCAGCAGAGAGCAAGGACAGGACAATCAGCCCCAGCATTTT.

The rearrangement links TRBV12-3 or TRBV12-4 to TRBJ2-4, with TRBD1 matching over 8 bases. V dropped 7 bases and J dropped 14; count of bases not matched to a gene: 13. The CDR3 contains 13 residues. In nucleotides, the CDR3 is TGTGCCAGCACCCCGGCAGGGGGCGTCCTCAAGTACTTC. Translated: CASTPAGGVLKYF.

J is TRBJ2-1 and V is TRBV29-1, with D uncertain. Germline assignment: CDR1 SQVTM and CDR2 ANQGSEA. The CDR3 is 14 amino acids. V was trimmed by 6 bases and J by 6 bases, leaving 18 bases between them. DNA for the CDR3: TGCAGCGTGACCGTAGGGATGAGCTCCAATGAGCAGTTCTTC. It codes for CSVTVGMSSNEQFF.

The chain joins TRBV7-2 to TRBJ2-7, with no clear D. Germline V gene lookup returns CDR1 SGHTA and CDR2 FQGNSA. V was trimmed by 1 base and J by 4 bases, leaving 11 bases between them. CDR3 length: 14 residues. CDR3: CASSLVGKFYEQYF. CDR3 coding DNA: TGTGCCAGCAGCTTAGTGGGGAAGTTTTACGAGCAGTACTTC.

CDR3 protein: CASSTGQGRYEQYF. Written as DNA, the CDR3 is TGTGCCAGTAGTACCGGACAGGGCCGGTACGAGCAGTACTTC. The V gene is TRBV19, the J gene TRBJ2-7; 8 nucleotides agree with TRBD1. The length of the CDR3 is 14 residues. J was trimmed by 4 bases and V by 4 bases; bases with no gene match: 6. Germline CDR1 reads LNHDA; CDR2 reads SQIVND (reference sequence). Supplemented by reference TRBV19 and TRBJ2-7, the full variable domain reads DGGITQSPKYLFRKEGQNVTLSCEQNLNHDAMYWYRQDPGQGLRLIYYSQIVNDFQKGDIAEGYSVSREKKESFPLTVTSAQKNPTAFYLCASSTGQGRYEQYFGPGTRLTVT.

The rearrangement uses TRBV28 and TRBJ1-5; D gene uncertain. This CDR3 region has 14 residues. Looked up from germline, CDR1 is MDHEN and CDR2 is SYDVKM. The V end was cut by 3 bases, the J end by 4 bases, with 10 bases between. This CDR3 is CASSLETWNQPQHF. CDR3 nucleotide sequence: TGTGCCAGCAGTTTGGAGACTTGGAATCAGCCCCAGCATTTT.

Only one count was recorded for this clone. This chain uses TRBV19 with TRBJ2-2; tentative D call: TRBD1 (5 bases). Germline lookup yields CDR1 LNHDA and CDR2 SQIVND (reference sequence). V dropped 4 bases and J dropped 7 bases, with 19 bases sitting between them. The CDR3 has 16 amino acids. CDR3 sequence: CASSRDSEVLGGELFF. The DNA for the CDR3 is TGTGCCAGTAGTAGAGACAGTGAGGTCTTGGGCGGGGAGCTGTTTTTT.

The rearrangement joins TRBV5-1 to TRBJ1-1, with D uncertain. Trimming cost V 4 bases and J 6 bases, with 10 bases left between them. This CDR3 contains 12 residues. Germline CDR1 and CDR2: SGHRS and YFSETQ. DNA of the CDR3: TGCGCCAGCAGCAGCGGACGCCCTGAAGCTTTCTTT. Encoded protein: CASSSGRPEAFF.

The CDR3 DNA is TGTGCCACCACGAAGGGCGGAAACATATACGAGCAGTACTTC. As protein: CATTKGGNIYEQYF. The V and J genes are TRBV28 and TRBJ2-7; D is uncertain. CDR3 length equals 14 residues. V gave up 10 bases and J gave up 4 bases, with 20 bases separating them. Looked up from germline, CDR1 is MDHEN and CDR2 is SYDVKM.

The chain couples TRBV12-5 to TRBJ1-2; possible D gene TRBD1, 6 bases. Germline V lookup: CDR1 LGHNT, CDR2 FRNRAP. V lost 6 bases to trimming and J lost 8 bases, with 16 bases between them. CDR3 length: 13 amino acids. The DNA of the CDR3 is TGTGCTAGTGGGCAGTTTGGACAGTCAGGCTACACCTTC. Protein: CASGQFGQSGYTF.

The chain joins TRBV5-1 to TRBJ1-1; possible D gene TRBD1, 5 bases. This CDR3 region has 16 residues. V was pared by 3 bases and J by 11 bases, with 26 bases between. Per the germline V gene, CDR1 is SGHRS and CDR2 is YFSETQ. The CDR3 nucleotides are TGCGCCAGCAGCTCTTCCGGGACTAAGAAAACCCAAGGGGCTTTCTTT. This encodes CASSSSGTKKTQGAFF.

The rearrangement joins TRBV29-1 to TRBJ2-1; no firm D call. This CDR3 is built from 14 residues. The V and J ends lost 3 bases and 1 base respectively, with 10 bases between them. Per germline, CDR1 SQVTM and CDR2 ANQGSEA. CDR3 DNA: TGCAGCGTTGAGGTGAGTCCATCCTACAATGAGCAGTTCTTC. Protein sequence: CSVEVSPSYNEQFF.

The chain has TRBV7-2 and TRBJ1-5; no clear D. The CDR3 runs to 14 residues. Germline lookup yields CDR1 SGHTA and CDR2 FQGNSA. Trimming cost V 5 bases and J 2 bases, with 10 bases left between them. The CDR3 region is CASSLSSGNQPQHF. In DNA, the CDR3 is TGTGCCAGCAGCCTCTCTAGCGGCAATCAGCCCCAGCATTTT.

The rearrangement joins TRBV19 to TRBJ1-2; 9 nucleotides line up with TRBD1. J lost 4 bases, V lost 7 bases, and 7 bases had no gene match. CDR3 length equals 14 residues. CDR1 LNHDA and CDR2 SQIVND come from the germline V gene (reference sequence). CDR3 sequence: CASNKLDRGYGYTF. CDR3 sequence (DNA): TGTGCCAGTAATAAACTGGACAGGGGCTATGGCTACACCTTC.

The chain recombines TRBV30 with TRBJ1-2; possible D gene TRBD1, 6 bases. Trimming removed 1 base from V and 5 bases from J, with 11 bases in between. The CDR3 contains 13 residues. Germline-derived CDR1 and CDR2 are GTSNPN and SVGIG (reference sequence). The CDR3 sequence: CAWSEGGAYGYTF. The CDR3 DNA reads TGTGCCTGGAGTGAGGGGGGCGCATATGGCTACACCTTC.

The rearrangement joins TRBV9 to TRBJ2-5; TRBD1 is a possible D gene (5 bases). The length of the CDR3 is 13 residues. Germline assignment: CDR1 SGDLS and CDR2 YYNGEE. Trimming stripped 1 base from V and 3 bases from J, with 7 bases between. The CDR3 sequence is CASSVKGKETQYF. CDR3 in DNA: TGTGCCAGCAGCGTAAAGGGGAAAGAGACCCAGTACTTC.

The chain recombines TRBV5-1 with TRBJ2-1; 7 nucleotides align to TRBD2. Germline values: CDR1 SGHRS, CDR2 YFSETQ. This CDR3 is 17 amino acids long. With 0 bases clipped from V and 6 bases from J, the junction kept 12 bases outside the gene matches. The CDR3 reads CASSLGRRLAGRNEQFF. CDR3 in DNA: TGCGCCAGCAGCTTGGGGAGAAGACTAGCAGGTCGCAATGAGCAGTTCTTC.

The chain uses TRBV15 and TRBJ1-3; 8 positions match TRBD1. Per the germline V gene, CDR1 is LNHNV and CDR2 is YYDKDF (reference sequence). J lost 2 bases, V lost 5 bases, and 5 bases had no gene match. The CDR3 spans 15 residues. The CDR3 DNA sequence: TGTGCCACCAGCCCTCAGGGGGCGACTGGAAACACCATATATTTT. This sequence encodes CATSPQGATGNTIYF.

The chain has TRBV2 and TRBJ1-2; D is undetermined. Germline assignment: CDR1 SNHLY and CDR2 FYNNEI. This CDR3 is built from 11 residues. The V and J ends lost 7 bases and 4 bases respectively, with 7 bases between them. The CDR3 DNA reads as TGTGCCAGCACGAGGGCCTATGGCTACACCTTC. This translates into CASTRAYGYTF. Together with reference TRBV2 and TRBJ1-2, the CDR3 gives the full variable domain: EPEVTQTPSHQVTQMGQEVILRCVPISNHLYFYWYRQILGQKVEFLVSFYNNEISEKSEIFDDQFSVERPDGSNFTLKIRSTKLEDSAMYFCASTRAYGYTFGSGTRLTVV.

This clone has more than one count but fewer than ten. The chain recombines TRBV28 with TRBJ2-6; D possibly corresponds to TRBD2 (6 bases). Per the germline V gene, CDR1 is MDHEN and CDR2 is SYDVKM. The CDR3 runs to 19 residues. Trimming shortened V by 5 bases and J by 0 bases, and 20 bases separated the two germline ends. CDR3 nucleotides: TGTGCCAGCAGTCCAGCCGGGCGGGGATTTAGCTCTGGGGCCAACGTCCTGACTTTC. It specifies CASSPAGRGFSSGANVLTF.

The chain employs TRBV5-1 and TRBJ1-6; TRBD1 matches at 10 bases. The V segment lost 4 bases and the J segment 5 bases; nucleotides outside the gene matches: 6. Germline loops: CDR1 SGHRS, CDR2 YFSETQ. The CDR3 covers 16 residues. CDR3 in DNA: TGCGCCAGCAGCGGAGGACAGGGGGGAAATAATTCACCCCTCCACTTT. This translates into CASSGGQGGNNSPLHF. The entire variable domain, with the rest obtained from reference TRBV5-1 and TRBJ1-6, is as follows: KAGVTQTPRYLIKTRGQQVTLSCSPISGHRSVSWYQQTPGQGLQFLFEYFSETQRNKGNFPGRFSGRQFSNSRSEMNVSTLELGDSALYLCASSGGQGGNNSPLHFGNGTRLTVT.

This chain links TRBV7-3 with TRBJ2-1; 7 bases line up with TRBD2. Germline CDR1 and CDR2: SGHTA and FQGTGA. The CDR3 sequence is 15 residues long. Trimming at V came to 5 bases and at J to 0 bases, leaving 4 bases not matched to a gene. CDR3 coding DNA: TGTGCCAGCAGCCCCGGGGGGAGCTCCTACAATGAGCAGTTCTTC. It translates to CASSPGGSSYNEQFF.

The chain is built from TRBV6-5 and TRBJ1-5, with 9 bases matching TRBD1. V was clipped by 6 bases and J by 6 bases; unmatched bases: 9. Per the germline V gene, CDR1 is MNHEY and CDR2 is SVGAGI. This CDR3 is 15 amino acids long. CDR3 protein: CASRDGQGLRQPQHF. The DNA for the CDR3 is TGTGCCAGCAGGGATGGACAGGGGCTGCGTCAGCCCCAGCATTTT.

V is TRBV6-5 and J is TRBJ1-1; 9 bases map to TRBD1. V was clipped by 6 bases and J by 1 base; unmatched bases: 3. This CDR3 has 14 amino acids. CDR1 is MNHEY and CDR2 is SVGAGI in the germline V gene. The chain's CDR3 is CASSLDRGNTEAFF. CDR3 nucleotide sequence: TGTGCCAGCAGCCTGGACAGGGGGAACACTGAAGCTTTCTTT.

The V call is TRBV3-1 (or the pseudogene TRBV3-2), the J call TRBJ2-3; 7 nucleotides match TRBD1. The germline gives CDR1 LGHDT, CDR2 YNNKEL (reference sequence). Trimming removed 3 bases from V and 3 bases from J; junction bases left unmatched: 6. The CDR3 is 15 residues long. The CDR3 DNA follows: TGTGCCAGCAGCCATTCTGCCAGGGGGACAGATACGCAGTATTTT. Translating gives CASSHSARGTDTQYF.